A selection of T cell receptor beta chains follows, all from one sample in a study of blood T cell repertoires in COVID-19. Only in-frame clones appear in the TCRdb table, and some are missing; sequencing was by immunoSEQ multiplex PCR. The repertoire holds some 260,000 clones, around 80% seen once, with approximately 4% in the top ten. The sample was PBMCs or T cells enriched from blood (not recorded which). Every receptor here comes from a man aged 30-40 years with acute COVID-19. The CDR3 runs from the conserved cysteine through the conserved F or W. The D gene is left open where the match is weak. Clone size is stated in some rows and not others, as once, few, many or a class when expanded.

V: TRBV19; size: few; D: NA; J: TRBJ1-5; CDR3: CASSTLDQGGQPQHF; DNA: TGTGCCAGTAGTACCCTAGACCAGGGAGGTCAGCCCCAGCATTTT
V: TRBV3-1/TRBV3-2; size: NA; D: NA; J: TRBJ1-2; CDR3: CASSSEQGYTADYGYTF; DNA: TGTGCCAGCAGCTCGGAACAGGGATACACCGCGGACTATGGCTACACCTTC
V: TRBV19; size: NA; D: TRBD2; J: TRBJ2-5; CDR3: CATTPGGGPQETQYF; DNA: TGTGCCACCACTCCCGGGGGGGGGCCCCAAGAGACCCAGTACTTC
V: TRBV19; size: once; D: TRBD2; J: TRBJ2-5; CDR3: CASSIGTSGTRRGETQYF; DNA: TGTGCCAGTAGTATCGGGACTAGCGGGACCCGCAGGGGAGAGACCCAGTACTTC
V: TRBV7-9; size: NA; D: TRBD2; J: TRBJ2-2; CDR3: CASSLAAGLNTGELFF; DNA: TGTGCCAGCAGCTTAGCAGCGGGATTAAACACCGGGGAGCTGTTTTTT
V: TRBV9; size: NA; D: TRBD2; J: TRBJ2-3; CDR3: CASSVERASGESDTQYF; DNA: TGTGCCAGCAGCGTAGAGCGTGCTAGCGGGGAGTCAGATACGCAGTATTTT
V: TRBV11-3; size: NA; D: TRBD2; J: TRBJ2-3; CDR3: CASSPGTSGEQYF; DNA: TGTGCCAGCAGCCCCGGGACTAGCGGGGAGCAGTATTTT
V: TRBV7-9; size: NA; D: TRBD1; J: TRBJ1-6; CDR3: CASSTNRQGFGSPLHF; DNA: TGTGCCAGCAGCACCAATCGACAGGGGTTCGGTTCACCCCTCCACTTT
V: TRBV11-1; size: NA; D: TRBD1; J: TRBJ1-3; CDR3: CASSSRQGRGTIYF; DNA: TGTGCCAGCAGCTCTCGACAGGGACGGGGCACCATATATTTT
V: TRBV19; size: once; D: NA; J: TRBJ2-1; CDR3: CASSPRAGSYNEQFF; DNA: TGTGCCAGTAGTCCCAGGGCTGGCTCCTACAATGAGCAGTTCTTC
V: TRBV20-1; size: NA; D: NA; J: TRBJ1-1; CDR3: CSASSFGATEAFF; DNA: TGCAGTGCTAGTAGTTTTGGGGCCACTGAAGCTTTCTTT
V: TRBV3-1/TRBV3-2; size: NA; D: NA; J: TRBJ2-2; CDR3: CASSLKNTGELFF; DNA: TGTGCCAGCAGCCTCAAGAACACCGGGGAGCTGTTTTTT
V: TRBV28; size: NA; D: NA; J: TRBJ1-6; CDR3: CASSSRHNSPLHF; DNA: TGTGCCAGCAGTTCCCGTCATAATTCACCCCTCCACTTT
V: TRBV10-3; size: NA; D: TRBD1; J: TRBJ1-6; CDR3: CAISGDSNSPLHF; DNA: TGTGCCATCAGTGGGGACAGTAATTCACCCCTCCACTTT
V: TRBV5-6; size: NA; D: NA; J: TRBJ2-1; CDR3: CASSFRANEQFF; DNA: TGTGCCAGCAGCTTCAGGGCAAATGAGCAGTTCTTC